The 5 T cell receptor beta chains below all came from one sample that was sequenced in a study of cytomegalovirus exposure and HLA in healthy donors. Libraries were prepared by immunoSEQ multiplex PCR; TCRdb keeps only in-frame clonotypes and omits some of them. The sample has 150,000 to 200,000 clones; 85% are singletons. Sequencing was performed on PBMCs. The receptors originated from a man aged 25-45 years in good health and CMV-seropositive.

This sequence joins TRBV10-1 and TRBJ2-2; 8 positions match TRBD2. The CDR3 has 14 amino acids. The germline gives CDR1 WNHNN, CDR2 SYGVQD (reference sequence). The junction had 9 bases not matched to a gene; V was cut back by 4 bases and J by 11 bases. CDR3 nucleotide sequence: TGCGCCAGCAGTGCGTTTAAGGGACTAGGCGAGCTGTTTTTT. Translated: CASSAFKGLGELFF.

This clone was detected only once. The chain links TRBV7-3 to TRBJ2-2, with 11 bases that match TRBD1. The CDR3 spans 14 residues. J lost 7 bases, V lost 5 bases, and 3 bases had no gene match. Germline V CDR1 and CDR2: SGHTA, FQGTGA. CDR3 DNA: TGTGCCAGCAGCCGAGGGACAGGGGGCGGGGAGCTGTTTTTT. It codes for CASSRGTGGGELFF. Full variable domain (remainder filled in from reference TRBV7-3 and TRBJ2-2): GAGVSQTPSNKVTEKGKYVELRCDPISGHTALYWYRQSLGQGPEFLIYFQGTGAADDSGLPNDRFFAVRPEGSVSTLKIQRTERGDSAVYLCASSRGTGGGELFFGEGSRLTVL.

The V and J genes are TRBV27 and TRBJ1-1; tentative D call: TRBD1 (5 bases). The CDR3 has 12 residues. V was trimmed by 4 bases and J by 6 bases, leaving 9 bases between them. Germline V lookup: CDR1 MNHEY, CDR2 SMNVEV (reference sequence). For the CDR3, the DNA is TGTGCCAGCAGTTCGGGGGGTGCTGAAGCTTTCTTT. Translating it yields CASSSGGAEAFF.

Only a few counts were recorded for this clone. The rearrangement uses TRBV7-9 and TRBJ1-1; perhaps TRBD1 as D (5 bases). The CDR3 runs 15 residues. V gave up 6 bases and J gave up 3 bases, with 17 bases separating them. The germline gives CDR1 SEHNR, CDR2 FQNEAQ (reference sequence). CDR3 sequence reads: CASSRTQVGDTEAFF. As DNA, the CDR3 is TGTGCCAGCAGTCGTACACAGGTTGGGGACACTGAAGCTTTCTTT.

The chain recombines TRBV7-8 with TRBJ2-7, with 7 bases identical to TRBD1. Germline-derived CDR1 and CDR2 are SGHVS and FQNEAQ. V shed 3 bases and J 9 bases; nucleotides not matched to a gene: 5. The CDR3 extends over 12 amino acids. CDR3 protein: CASSLGTVPQYF. CDR3 DNA sequence: TGTGCCAGCAGCTTGGGGACAGTACCGCAGTACTTC.